This TCR beta chain was retrieved from a study of prognosis after radiotherapy for stage I lung cancer listed by TCRdb under 2021. Notes on the research overall: Between April 2018 and 2019, around 19 stage I NSCLC patients were enrolled in Nanjing, China. Distant metastases were developed by four of the 19 patients after SBRT, at a median of about 7 months, whereas no significant progression was observed in the other 15 patients. Every patient was deemed medically inoperable, over 10 because of comorbidities and over five because they refused surgery. SBRT was given in 3 to 5 fractions with a biologically effective dose of at least 100 Gy, using image-guided IMRT or VMAT. In every patient, SBRT was given without any concurrent therapy. The cohort included about twelve men and a handful of women, with a median age of around 70 years and a range of about 53 to 95 years. This study profiled peripheral blood TCR beta repertoires from stage I NSCLC patients before and after stereotactic body radiotherapy and linked the repertoires to distant failure. Of the enrolled patients, about 15 had newly diagnosed primary stage I lung tumors, while a few had oligometastatic NSCLC following surgical resection of the primary tumor. Squamous cell carcinoma histology was identified in several patients, and adenocarcinoma histology was identified in around 13 patients. A total of about 40 blood samples from some 20 patients were sequenced, with one sample obtained before and one obtained after SBRT for each patient.

A history of other malignancies or of prior chemotherapy or radiotherapy was absent in all patients, and node-negative disease was shown on CT and PET/CT in all patients. At each of the two time points, around 5.9 milliliters of peripheral venous blood were collected into EDTA tubes. PBMCs were isolated by Ficoll-Paque Plus density-gradient centrifugation. Immediately after collection, samples were stored at -80 degrees C until analysis. Concerning this clonotype itself: Its antigen is unknown. The sample holds no much larger clone one base away, and base qualities are not on file.

Two rounds of multiplex PCR were performed to amplify the TCR beta CDR3 region from genomic DNA. The first PCR round used primers specific to each TRBV and TRBJ gene, and the primer sequences were filed in Chinese patent CN105087789A. The second PCR round used universal primers. The Roche High Pure PCR Template Preparation Kit was used to extract genomic DNA from frozen PBMCs. The libraries underwent paired-end sequencing with 151 bp reads on an Illumina HiSeq 3000. In the source study's methods: Raw reads lacking the multiplex PCR primer sequences were removed with CutAdapt. PEAR was used to merge high-quality paired reads into contigs. By aligning each contig to reference sequences, MiXCR assigned the TRB V, D and J gene segments to that contig. CDR3 sequences were clustered by base quality and sequence similarity to remove sequencing errors. Diversity was measured as Shannon entropy normalized by the natural log of productive TCR sequence number. One minus Shannon entropy divided by the natural log of the number of unique clonotypes was used as the definition of clonality. The Youden index of ROC curves was used to select progression-free survival cut-offs for repertoire metrics, and analyses were performed in R 3.5.3. The public reads were quality trimmed at Q25 with fastp and then assembled into clones with MiXCR by TCRdb, keeping productive beta chains. Each CDR3 protein appears once, grouped with its most common genes and DNA. The V and J calls were determined by TCRdb, not by the authors. This sample lists around 13,000 distinct CDR3 sequences; 47% were detected once. Of the sample, about a quarter is held by the ten largest clones.

Summary of the overall study and its limitations: All reported P values were unadjusted for multiple comparisons. Post-SBRT Shannon entropy and its change from baseline were lower in patients who developed distant metastases; baseline Shannon entropy was not associated with metastases. Limitations of the study included a small cohort and short follow-up, and the study findings need independent validation. A decrease in unique TCR clone counts was observed after SBRT (median approximately 10,000 before versus some 6,900 after; Wilcoxon paired P=0.011). No determination of tumor specificity was made for expanded TCR clones. Differences by metastasis status were reportedly seen in TRBV and TRBJ usage frequencies, involving two V genes at baseline and, after SBRT, roughly nine V genes and two J genes.

Sequenced material: PBMCs, taken before or after stereotactic body radiation therapy (not recorded which). The clonotype comes from a donor aged 50 or older with non-small cell lung cancer.

The CDR3: CAWRPRGERSPLHF. The DNA sequence reads TGTGCCTGGAGGCCTCGAGGAGAGCGTTCACCCCTCCACTTT. The chain couples TRBV30 to TRBJ1-6; no D gene call is confident. From the cysteine through the phenylalanine, the CDR3 covers 14 amino acids. Of the read, only the CDR3 DNA is kept; its 42 bases are in frame from base 1. CDR1 and CDR2 (GTSNPN, SVGIG) derive from the germline V gene (reference sequence). V is shortened by 3 bases, J by 9 bases, and the region joining them spans 15 bases.